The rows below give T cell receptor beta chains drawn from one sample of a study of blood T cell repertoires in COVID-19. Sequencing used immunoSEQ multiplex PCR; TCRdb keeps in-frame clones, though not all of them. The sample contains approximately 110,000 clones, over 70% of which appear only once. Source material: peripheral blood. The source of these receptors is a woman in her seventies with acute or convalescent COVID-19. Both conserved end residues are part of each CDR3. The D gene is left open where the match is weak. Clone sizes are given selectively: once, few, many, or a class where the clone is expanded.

CDR3nt: TGTGCCAGCAGCTTAGGTCGAGCGGGAGAGCAGTACTTC; CDR3aa: CASSLGRAGEQYF; v_gene: TRBV7-2; j_gene: TRBJ2-7; d_gene: TRBD2; abundance: -
CDR3nt: TGTGCCAGTAGTCGTTTACAGGGGGCAACAGATACGCAGTATTTT; CDR3aa: CASSRLQGATDTQYF; v_gene: TRBV19; j_gene: TRBJ2-3; d_gene: TRBD1; abundance: -
CDR3nt: TGTGCCAGCCCCGGGACTGCTAACACCGGGGAGCTGTTTTTT; CDR3aa: CASPGTANTGELFF; v_gene: TRBV6-5; j_gene: TRBJ2-2; d_gene: -; abundance: -
CDR3nt: TGTGCCAGCAGCTCCGGGACTAGGCCCTACGAGCAGTACTTC; CDR3aa: CASSSGTRPYEQYF; v_gene: TRBV7-2; j_gene: TRBJ2-7; d_gene: TRBD2; abundance: -
CDR3nt: TGTGCCAGCAGCGTAGCCTTAGCGGGCACCGGGGAGCTGTTTTTT; CDR3aa: CASSVALAGTGELFF; v_gene: TRBV9; j_gene: TRBJ2-2; d_gene: TRBD2; abundance: -
CDR3nt: TGTGCCAGCAGTCCAAAGCGGGCCTTACACACAGATACGCAGTATTTT; CDR3aa: CASSPKRALHTDTQYF; v_gene: TRBV27; j_gene: TRBJ2-3; d_gene: -; abundance: -
CDR3nt: TGTGCCAGTAGTAGGCTGGGACTAGCGGGAGGCAAAAACATTCAGTACTTC; CDR3aa: CASSRLGLAGGKNIQYF; v_gene: TRBV19; j_gene: TRBJ2-4; d_gene: TRBD2; abundance: -
CDR3nt: TGTGCCAGCAGTGACGGGGGACGCCGAAGCTCTGGAAACACCATATATTTT; CDR3aa: CASSDGGRRSSGNTIYF; v_gene: TRBV6-1; j_gene: TRBJ1-3; d_gene: -; abundance: -
CDR3nt: TGTGCCAGCAGCTTGGGACAGGGAACTGGAAACACCATATATTTT; CDR3aa: CASSLGQGTGNTIYF; v_gene: TRBV5-6; j_gene: TRBJ1-3; d_gene: TRBD1; abundance: -
CDR3nt: TGTGCCTGGAGTTTACTAGCGGGAGGAGAGACCCAGTACTTC; CDR3aa: CAWSLLAGGETQYF; v_gene: TRBV30; j_gene: TRBJ2-5; d_gene: TRBD2; abundance: -
CDR3nt: TGTGCCAGCAGTAAGACTAGCGGGAGCAATGAGCAGTTCTTC; CDR3aa: CASSKTSGSNEQFF; v_gene: TRBV6-5; j_gene: TRBJ2-1; d_gene: TRBD2; abundance: -
CDR3nt: TGTGCCAGCAGTTTAAGTGGAGACAGGGCTAGAGGCTACACCTTC; CDR3aa: CASSLSGDRARGYTF; v_gene: TRBV28; j_gene: TRBJ1-2; d_gene: TRBD1; abundance: -
CDR3nt: TGTGCCAGCAGTGCCGGGACTAGTGATTATGAGCAGTTCTTC; CDR3aa: CASSAGTSDYEQFF; v_gene: TRBV6-6; j_gene: TRBJ2-1; d_gene: TRBD2; abundance: -
CDR3nt: TGTGCCAGCATCCGACCGCTGAGAGAGGAGCCCCAGCATTTT; CDR3aa: CASIRPLREEPQHF; v_gene: TRBV27; j_gene: TRBJ1-5; d_gene: -; abundance: once
CDR3nt: TGTGCCAGCAGTTTGCCCCAGGGGGGAAACTATGGCTACACCTTC; CDR3aa: CASSLPQGGNYGYTF; v_gene: TRBV28; j_gene: TRBJ1-2; d_gene: TRBD1; abundance: -
CDR3nt: TGTGCCAGCAGCTTAGAGCGGGTTGTGGGGGATGTCGAGACCCAGTACTTC; CDR3aa: CASSLERVVGDVETQYF; v_gene: TRBV7-6; j_gene: TRBJ2-5; d_gene: -; abundance: once
CDR3nt: TGTGCCAGTCGAGGGGCTAGCGGGACAGAGACCCAGTACTTC; CDR3aa: CASRGASGTETQYF; v_gene: TRBV19; j_gene: TRBJ2-5; d_gene: TRBD2; abundance: -
CDR3nt: TGTGCCAGCAGCTTAGATAGCGGGGGGCACAATGAGCAGTTCTTC; CDR3aa: CASSLDSGGHNEQFF; v_gene: TRBV7-2; j_gene: TRBJ2-1; d_gene: TRBD2; abundance: -
CDR3nt: TGTGCCACCAGCAGAGCGCGCCTAGCGGTCCAGGGGGAGACCCAGTACTTC; CDR3aa: CATSRARLAVQGETQYF; v_gene: TRBV15; j_gene: TRBJ2-5; d_gene: -; abundance: -
CDR3nt: TGCGCCAGCAGCTTACAGGGGGCTTCGGATGAAAAACTGTTTTTT; CDR3aa: CASSLQGASDEKLFF; v_gene: TRBV5-1; j_gene: TRBJ1-4; d_gene: TRBD1; abundance: few
CDR3nt: TGTGCCAGCAGCTCCACCCCGTTGGGTACTACGAGCAGGGACTTC; CDR3aa: CASSSTPLGTTSRDF; v_gene: TRBV5-6; j_gene: TRBJ2-7; d_gene: -; abundance: -
CDR3nt: TGTGCCAGCGGGGGAGGGGTCGCACGGGCCGGCTACACCTTC; CDR3aa: CASGGGVARAGYTF; v_gene: TRBV28; j_gene: TRBJ1-2; d_gene: -; abundance: -
CDR3nt: TGCGCCAGCAGCTTGCAGGGATATTTGGACGAGCAGTACTTC; CDR3aa: CASSLQGYLDEQYF; v_gene: TRBV5-1; j_gene: TRBJ2-7; d_gene: -; abundance: few
CDR3nt: TGTGCCAGCAGTTTAGGCCCCGCCTGGGATACGCAGTATTTT; CDR3aa: CASSLGPAWDTQYF; v_gene: TRBV27; j_gene: TRBJ2-3; d_gene: -; abundance: -
CDR3nt: TGTGCCACCAGCAGAGATCAGGGACAGACTTATGGCTACACCTTC; CDR3aa: CATSRDQGQTYGYTF; v_gene: TRBV15; j_gene: TRBJ1-2; d_gene: TRBD1; abundance: few
CDR3nt: TGTGCCAGCAGTGAACCGGATCAGCCCCAGCATTTT; CDR3aa: CASSEPDQPQHF; v_gene: TRBV2; j_gene: TRBJ1-5; d_gene: -; abundance: -